The sequence of this T cell receptor (beta chain) was determined in a study of sequential checkpoint blockade in melanoma. Study-level background: First-line arms were nivolumab then ipilimumab, or the reverse, randomized 1:1.

Sequencing used immunoSEQ multiplex PCR; TCRdb keeps in-frame clones, though not all of them. The sample lists approximately 8,800 clones; around three fifths were seen once. The treatment: randomized to nivolumab then ipilimumab (arm A) or the reverse (arm B). Patients had received no earlier DNA-damaging chemotherapy. The ends lost 5 bases at V and 6 bases at J; junction bases unmatched: 5. From germline, CDR1 is LNHDA and CDR2 SQIVND (reference sequence). The CDR3 is made up of 14 amino acids. The specimen comprised CD8+ T cells sorted from blood (inferred from file names), sampled from a patient given nivolumab and ipilimumab in sequence. The receptor was derived from a human donor with melanoma. This chain connects TRBV19 to TRBJ2-2; 8 bases line up with TRBD1. CDR3 residues: CASSPWTGSGELFF. CDR3 coding DNA: TGTGCCAGTAGTCCCTGGACAGGGTCCGGGGAGCTGTTTTTT.